This T cell receptor beta chain was profiled in a study of blood T cells in healthy people across ages (dated by TCRdb to about 2015). For the study in its entirety: Template switching captured roughly one uniquely barcoded TCR beta cDNA molecule per two T cells in model experiments. Four age groups were formed from the donors: young (average about 15 years), middle-aged (approximately 39), aged (approximately 60) and long-lived (approximately 80). Using deep sequencing normalized with unique cDNA molecular identifiers, the study measured how TCR beta repertoire diversity changes with age. To avoid experimental bias, donors of different ages were spread randomly across the sequencing lanes. For two donors (one aged 18 to 29 and one aged 80 or older), the study analyzed two additional independent replicas of 1 million unique cDNA reads from the same blood draw. Overall study results and their limits: The CMV infection status of donors was not known, potentially confounding age-related changes in expanded clonotypes. Estimates of total diversity based on one million sequenced T cells were considered lower bounds and underestimates. Compared with the aged group, more naive CD4+ T cells, fewer expanded clones and increased TCR diversity were shown by the long-lived group, suggesting age selection. Conclusive comparison of naive and antigen-experienced compartments was prevented by the profiling of bulk unsorted PBMCs. As age increased, observed TCR beta diversity per million T cells dropped in a roughly linear way, and a significant reduction was already evident by age 40. Observed TCR beta diversity correlated strongly with the percentage of naive T cells measured by flow cytometry.

The 35 to 40 donors, aged about 6 to 100 years, were systemically healthy Caucasian individuals from Russia. Each donor gave ten milliliters of peripheral blood, collected into EDTA-treated Vacutainer tubes. Ficoll-Paque density-gradient centrifugation was used to isolate PBMCs, with at least 6 million per sample. Trizol reagent was used to extract total RNA from the PBMCs, yielding at least 6 micrograms per sample. The percentages of naive CD45RAhigh/CD27high T cells were determined by flow cytometry on a PBMC aliquot from every donor. Looking up the germline V gene (reference sequence) yields CDR1 DFQATT and CDR2 SNEGSKA. From its cysteine to its phenylalanine, the CDR3 spans 18 amino acids. Only the CDR3 region is kept as DNA, spanning 54 bases read in frame from base 1. V is cut back by 1 base and J by 0 bases, with 14 bases in the junction unmatched. This clonotype showed up just a few times. Its binding antigen is unknown. Per-base quality was not reported, and no clone a single base away is much larger than it.

To prepare the library, 5' RACE was applied. These reads were obtained on an Illumina HiSeq 2500. A second PCR of 7 to 11 cycles was run with a J-beta primer mix and a sample-barcoded 5' primer. Each TCR beta cDNA molecule received a unique molecular identifier from a template-switch 5' adaptor carrying 12 random nucleotides. Each sample yielded at least 3 million CDR3-containing paired-end reads. First-strand cDNA synthesis was performed from all RNA using the Mint cDNA synthesis kit, with priming by a TRBC-specific oligonucleotide. Following uracil-DNA glycosylase treatment, all cDNA underwent a first 18-cycle PCR with the universal primers M1SS and BC2_uni_R. The authors' pipeline ran thus. Each sample was normalized by randomly selecting 1 million high-quality reads, each carrying a distinct molecular identifier. Instead of being binned into consensus sequences, reads with shared molecular identifiers were discarded. CDR3 identification, clonotype clustering and error correction used MiTCR with a Q25 quality threshold and the strictest error-elimination algorithm. A nonparametric unseen species model with Euler transformation was used to estimate a lower bound on total TCR beta diversity. The public reads were run again by TCRdb, first through fastp at Q25 and then through MiXCR, and only productive beta chains were kept. All rows with the same CDR3 protein become a single entry with the most common DNA and genes. The V and J calls were not made by the authors but by TCRdb's processing. This sample holds some 1.4 million distinct CDR3 sequences; roughly 40% were observed only once. Together, the top ten hold 7.9% of the sample.

The sample comprised blood. The clonotype was recovered from a young woman in good health. The receptor chain draws on TRBV20-1 and TRBJ1-2, with 7 central nucleotides matching TRBD1. In nucleotide form, the sequence is TGCAGTGCTAGAGTCCCCGGGACAGTCGGGCCCCCTAACTATGGCTACACCTTC. Its amino acids are CSARVPGTVGPPNYGYTF.